What follows describes a single T cell receptor beta chain. The target of this receptor is not known. Within one base of it there is no much larger clone, and no base qualities were kept. What the treatment or condition label conveys for this sample: around 19 received Ad26.COV2.S at low or high dose, single or two shots; 5 received placebo; per-sample allocation not given. Repertoires of vaccine and placebo recipients were sequenced from samples taken on day 63 after the first injection. Cohort 1b enrolled 25 to 30 adults aged 18-55 years at a single site in Boston, USA, between 29 July and 7 August 2020. Ad26.COV2.S was a replication-incompetent adenovirus type 26 vector expressing a prefusion-stabilized SARS-CoV-2 spike protein from the original Wuhan strain. The entry originates in a study of Ad26.COV2.S vaccination and SARS-CoV-2 variants (dated by TCRdb to about 2021). The study in broad terms: Donors in the vaccine arm were drawn from COV1001, a multicentre, randomized, double-blind, placebo-controlled phase I-IIa trial testing Ad26.COV2.S in healthy adults. Ad26.COV2.S was given intramuscularly at 5x10^10 or 1x10^11 viral particles, as a single shot or as two shots 56 days apart. Sequencing of the TCRbeta repertoire served to evaluate the specificity and breadth of SARS-CoV-2-reactive T cell receptors following Ad26.COV2.S vaccination. The TCR-sequenced set comprised approximately 30 samples: some 19 Ad26.COV2.S vaccine recipients, 5 placebo recipients and 8 SARS-CoV-2 convalescent individuals. Trial participants were randomized into five groups of five: low-dose or high-dose Ad26.COV2.S given once or twice, or placebo on both occasions. Blinding of investigators to trial group allocation was maintained during experiments and outcome assessment. What the authors observed across the whole study: Higher spike-specific TCR breadth was observed in Ad26.COV2.S recipients than in placebo recipients (P = 0.0014). Non-spike TCR breadth was comparable between vaccine and placebo recipients, consistent with the vaccine containing only spike. The authors noted that total T cell responses may have been underestimated by the TCR breadth and depth analyses. Comparing responses between vaccine doses or regimens was not something the study was powered to do. After vaccination, spike-specific CD8+ and CD4+ T cell responses were reported to show substantial breadth.

The germline V gene encodes CDR1 LNHDA and CDR2 SQIVND (reference sequence). V is trimmed back by 10 bases and J by 0 bases, and the junction contains 6 bases that no gene match accounts for. Inclusive of the bounding cysteine and phenylalanine, the CDR3 is 14 residues long. Only the CDR3 DNA stays, 42 bases, in frame from base 1. The immunoSEQ Assay was used to sequence TCRbeta CDR3 regions. After extraction, genomic DNA underwent amplification by bias-controlled multiplex PCR, followed by high-throughput sequencing. As for the authors' bioinformatics: To quantify the absolute abundance of every unique TCRbeta CDR3 region, sequences were collapsed and filtered. T cell fraction was estimated by normalizing TCRbeta template counts to usable DNA, with usable DNA measured through amplification of reference genes found in all nucleated cells. Repertoire TCRs were annotated as SARS-CoV-2-specific when V gene, CDR3 amino acid sequence and J gene were exactly matched to a known reactive TCR set. The reference SARS-CoV-2 TCR set was derived from MIRA and filtered for enrichment in COVID-19-positive ImmuneCODE repertoires, a step that removed public or cross-reactive TCRs. Based on the MIRA antigens, annotated TCRs were further analysed at the level of specific ORF or position within ORF. Breadth was defined as annotated unique rearrangements over total unique productive rearrangements; depth was the summed frequency of those rearrangements. Two-sided Wilcoxon rank-sum tests were applied when comparing TCR breadth between groups. Drawn from immuneACCESS, this table holds only the in-frame rearrangements with V and J called that TCRdb kept. Clones are partly lost; checked studies trace under half to an unresolved V gene and leave the rest unexplained. The DNA was the basis for D and trimming; V, J and clone size are from that table. This sample gives around 300,000 clones in total; about 88% of them show up just once. Roughly a tenth of the sample is held by the ten biggest clonotypes.

The specimen comprised peripheral blood, sampled in a trial of Ad26.COV2.S vaccine versus placebo. The sequence was obtained from a person aged 18 to 65 who received the Ad26.COV2.S COVID-19 vaccine or a placebo. The V and J genes are TRBV19 and TRBJ2-3; TRBD1 fits 8 bases in the junction. The CDR3 reads as follows: CATHYRGSTDTQYF. The base sequence is TGTGCCACACATTACAGGGGGAGCACAGATACGCAGTATTTT.